This T cell receptor (beta chain) was found in a study of cytomegalovirus exposure and HLA in healthy donors. The CDR3 runs to 18 residues. Germline CDR1 SGHAT, CDR2 FQNNGV. Trimming took 5 bases from V and 3 from J; bases not matched to a gene: 9. The study ran its PCR with 60 Vbeta and 13 Jbeta primers. Generated by immunoSEQ multiplex PCR, the TCRdb table keeps only in-frame clones and is missing some. The table has around 61,000 clones, around 62% seen once. This TCR came from a man aged 35-49 years in good health and CMV-seropositive. Sequencing used PBMCs. This chain joins TRBV11-2 and TRBJ2-1, with TRBD2 identical over 14 bases. CDR3 sequence: CASSTGTSGGRDYNEQFF. Here the CDR3 DNA reads TGTGCCAGCAGCACCGGGACTAGCGGGGGTAGGGACTACAATGAGCAGTTCTTC.